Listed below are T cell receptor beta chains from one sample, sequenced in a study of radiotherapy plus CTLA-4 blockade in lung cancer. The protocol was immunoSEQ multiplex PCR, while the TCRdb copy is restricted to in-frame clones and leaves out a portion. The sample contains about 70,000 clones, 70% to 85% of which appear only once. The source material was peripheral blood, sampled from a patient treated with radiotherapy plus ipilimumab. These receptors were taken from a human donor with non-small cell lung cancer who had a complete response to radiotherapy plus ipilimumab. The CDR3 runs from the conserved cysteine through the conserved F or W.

CASSLTGWVTSGNTIYF TRBV7-8 17
CASSGQEDGYTF TRBV2 12
CASSLAGTGNYNEQFF TRBV5-4 16
CASSLGDGPNQPQHF TRBV5-1 15
CASSPLLAGDYNEQFF TRBV18 16
CASSQTSGGPSSYNEQFF TRBV5-1 18
CASSPGQGVEKLFF TRBV5-1 14
CASSPQVERDTIYF TRBV5-1 14
CASGSLMASGYTF TRBV2 13
CASVVGPLANTGELFF TRBV5-4 16
CASSLLGTDNSPLHF TRBV7-9 15
CASSPGQGVTDTQYF TRBV5-1 15
CASSSGGGTGVLYNEQFF TRBV7-6 18
CASSLGQGRDGGYTF TRBV7-8 15
CASSFSQANQETQYF TRBV5-1 15
CASSYYGASYEQYF TRBV6-6 14
CASSPKSSGGIPTQYF TRBV18 16
CASSPAGKPNTEAFF TRBV19 15
CASSQGRYNSPLHF TRBV6-5 14
CASRDRTGTDTQYF TRBV7-9 14
CASSLAQQGANYGYTF TRBV5-1 16
CASSLAERGVQETQYF TRBV5-1 16
CASSQGYGYTF TRBV7-9 11
CASSLDLESQPQHF TRBV7-2 14
CASSRGTGQGRGPQHF TRBV4-1 16
CASRLEAGNEKLFF TRBV12-2 14
CASRGFGANVLTF TRBV2 13
CAWSPGTTLGNTIYF TRBV30 15
CASSQGTGTEGTGELFF TRBV4-3 17
CASSRDLGQPQHF TRBV7-2 13
CASSWELAGDGYNEQFF TRBV5-6 17
CASSYSTGLLRNTIYF TRBV6-6 16
CASSYSSGGVYGYTF TRBV6-5 15
CASSKTSAGTDTQYF TRBV27 15
CASSPWDDSGANVLTF TRBV27 16
CASSESQGRTDTQYF TRBV25-1 15
CASSLGRSQRPLHF TRBV5-4 14
CASSITRGGNQPQHF TRBV19 15
CASSWGNQPQHF TRBV25-1 12
CASSLQGTYGYTF TRBV5-4 13
CSPLLVDEQFF TRBV20-1 11
CSVGGVAKNIQYF TRBV29-1 13
CASSSRTGAGNTIYF TRBV5-1 15
CASSDTGSNTEAFF TRBV6-6 14
CASSPAGRQVDNYGYTF TRBV5-1 17
CASSLGPGTGTGYGYTF TRBV5-1 17
CASSLEGGLAGAGVYNEQFF TRBV5-1 20
CASSVGPGTEAFF TRBV9 13
CASSTGTGGPQETQYF TRBV13 16
CASSPTTPRVGNEQFF TRBV18 16
CASSPLDRDTGELFF TRBV19 15
CASSRDRGNTDTQYF TRBV2 15
CASRGDVNTGELFF TRBV6-5 14
CASSPSLGGAENTEAFF TRBV7-9 17
CASSPDRSGELFF TRBV5-1 13
CASSPQGSGNTIYF TRBV28 14
CASSPTTRRDGTGELFF TRBV18 17